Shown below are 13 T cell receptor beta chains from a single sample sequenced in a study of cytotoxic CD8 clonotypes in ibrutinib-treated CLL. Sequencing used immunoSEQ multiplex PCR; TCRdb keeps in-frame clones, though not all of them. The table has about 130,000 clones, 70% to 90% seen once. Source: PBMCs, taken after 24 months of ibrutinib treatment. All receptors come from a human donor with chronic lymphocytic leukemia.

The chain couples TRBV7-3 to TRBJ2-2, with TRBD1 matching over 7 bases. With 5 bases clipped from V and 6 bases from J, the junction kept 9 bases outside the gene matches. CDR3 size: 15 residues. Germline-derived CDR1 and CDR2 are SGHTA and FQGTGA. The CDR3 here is CASSPSRDSSGELFF. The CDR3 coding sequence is TGTGCCAGCAGCCCGTCCCGGGACAGTTCCGGGGAGCTGTTTTTT.

CDR3: CASSKTGTYEQYF. As DNA, the CDR3 is TGTGCCAGCTCCAAGACAGGGACCTACGAGCAGTACTTC. The rearrangement joins TRBV18 to TRBJ2-7; the match to TRBD1 covers 7 bases. CDR1 KGHSH and CDR2 LQKENI come from the germline V gene. This CDR3 is 13 amino acids long. The V gene end was trimmed by 6 bases and the J gene end by 2 bases; junction bases not matched to a gene: 4.

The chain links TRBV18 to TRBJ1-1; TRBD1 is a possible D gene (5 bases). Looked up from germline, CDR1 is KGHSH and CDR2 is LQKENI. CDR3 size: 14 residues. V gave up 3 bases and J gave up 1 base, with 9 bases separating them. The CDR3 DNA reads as TGTGCCAGCTCACCGGGGGTTTCGAACACTGAAGCTTTCTTT. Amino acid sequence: CASSPGVSNTEAFF.

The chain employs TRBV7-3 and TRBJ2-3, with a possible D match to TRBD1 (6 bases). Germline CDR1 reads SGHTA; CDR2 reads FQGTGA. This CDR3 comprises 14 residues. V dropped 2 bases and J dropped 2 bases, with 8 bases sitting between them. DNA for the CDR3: TGTGCCAGCAGCTTAGACAGGTACACAGATACGCAGTATTTT. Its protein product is CASSLDRYTDTQYF.

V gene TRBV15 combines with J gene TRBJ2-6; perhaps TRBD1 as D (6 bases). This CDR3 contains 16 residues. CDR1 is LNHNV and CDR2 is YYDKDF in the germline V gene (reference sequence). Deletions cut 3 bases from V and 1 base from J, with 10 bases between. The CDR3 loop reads CATSRGAPSGANVLTF. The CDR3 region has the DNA TGTGCCACCAGCAGGGGGGCTCCATCTGGGGCCAACGTCCTGACTTTC. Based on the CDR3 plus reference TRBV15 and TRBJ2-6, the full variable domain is DAMVIQNPRYQVTQFGKPVTLSCSQTLNHNVMYWYQQKSSQAPKLLFHYYDKDFNNEADTPDNFQSRRPNTSFCFLDIRSPGLGDTAMYLCATSRGAPSGANVLTFGAGSRLTVL.

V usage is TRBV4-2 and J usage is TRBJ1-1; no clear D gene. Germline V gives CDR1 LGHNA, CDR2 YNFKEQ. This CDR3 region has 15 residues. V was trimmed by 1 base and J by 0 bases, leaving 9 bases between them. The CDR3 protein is CASSQVKGMNTEAFF. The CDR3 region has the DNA TGTGCCAGCAGCCAAGTTAAAGGGATGAACACTGAAGCTTTCTTT.

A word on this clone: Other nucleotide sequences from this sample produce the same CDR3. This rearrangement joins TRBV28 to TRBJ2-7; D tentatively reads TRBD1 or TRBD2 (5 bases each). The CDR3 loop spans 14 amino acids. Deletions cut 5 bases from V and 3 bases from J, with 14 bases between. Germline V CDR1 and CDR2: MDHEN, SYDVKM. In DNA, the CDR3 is TGTGCCAGCAGTCTCGAGGGACGGAACTACGAGCAGTACTTC. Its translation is CASSLEGRNYEQYF.

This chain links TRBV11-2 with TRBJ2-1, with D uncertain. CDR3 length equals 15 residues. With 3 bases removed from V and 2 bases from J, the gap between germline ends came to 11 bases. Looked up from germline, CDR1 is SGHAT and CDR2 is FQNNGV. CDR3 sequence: CASSFGQVAYNEQFF. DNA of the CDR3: TGTGCCAGCAGCTTTGGCCAGGTGGCCTACAATGAGCAGTTCTTC.

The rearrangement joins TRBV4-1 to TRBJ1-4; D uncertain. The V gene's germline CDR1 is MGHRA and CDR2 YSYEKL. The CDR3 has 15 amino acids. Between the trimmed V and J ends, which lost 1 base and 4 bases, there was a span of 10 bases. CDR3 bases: TGCGCCAGCAGCCAAGTAACTCCCAGTAATGAAAAACTGTTTTTT. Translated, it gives CASSQVTPSNEKLFF.

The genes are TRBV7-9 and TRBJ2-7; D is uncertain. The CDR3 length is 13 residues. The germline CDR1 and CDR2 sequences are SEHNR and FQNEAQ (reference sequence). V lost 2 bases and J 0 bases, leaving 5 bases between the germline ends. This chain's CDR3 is CASSLPPSYEQYF. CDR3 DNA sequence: TGTGCCAGCAGCTTACCCCCCTCCTACGAGCAGTACTTC.

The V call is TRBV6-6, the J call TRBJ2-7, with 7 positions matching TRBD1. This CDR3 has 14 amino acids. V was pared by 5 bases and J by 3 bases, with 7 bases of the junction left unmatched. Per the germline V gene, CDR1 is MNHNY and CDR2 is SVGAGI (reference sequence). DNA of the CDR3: TGTGCCAGCAGTACTGACAGGGAGATCTACGAGCAGTACTTC. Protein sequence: CASSTDREIYEQYF.

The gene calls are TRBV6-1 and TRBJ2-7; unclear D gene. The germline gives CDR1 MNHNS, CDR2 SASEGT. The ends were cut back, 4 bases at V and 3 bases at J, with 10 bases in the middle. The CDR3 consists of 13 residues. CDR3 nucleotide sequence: TGTGCCAGCAGTGTTGACCTTCACTACGAGCAGTACTTC. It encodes CASSVDLHYEQYF.

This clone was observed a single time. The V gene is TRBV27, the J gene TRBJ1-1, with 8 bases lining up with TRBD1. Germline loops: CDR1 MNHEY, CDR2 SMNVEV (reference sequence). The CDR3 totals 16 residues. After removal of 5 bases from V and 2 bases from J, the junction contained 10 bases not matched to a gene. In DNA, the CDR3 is TGTGCCAGCAGTCCGTACCGGGACAGGCTTAACACTGAAGCTTTCTTT. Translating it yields CASSPYRDRLNTEAFF.